The 23 T cell receptor beta chains below all came from one sample that was sequenced in a study of Ad26.COV2.S vaccination and SARS-CoV-2 variants (dated by TCRdb to about 2021). The receptor library was made with the immunoSEQ multiplex PCR assay. The table comes from immuneACCESS by way of TCRdb, which keeps in-frame sequences with V and J called. Part of the clones is missing from these tables; in studies checked, under half for an unresolved V gene and the rest for unknown reasons. The sample table holds 500,000 or so clones, of which 89% were seen once. Of the sample, around 2.6% falls within the top ten clones. The label giving this sample's treatment or condition can be read as: about 20 received Ad26.COV2.S at low or high dose, single or two shots; roughly 5 received placebo; per-sample allocation not given. Repertoires of vaccine and placebo recipients were sequenced from samples taken on day 63 after the first injection.

Sequenced here: peripheral blood, sampled in a trial of Ad26.COV2.S vaccine versus placebo. The receptors come from a person between 18 and 60 years old who received the Ad26.COV2.S COVID-19 vaccine or a placebo.

V and J are TRBV6-2 or TRBV6-3 and TRBJ1-5; D remains ambiguous. The V gene's germline CDR1 is MNHEY and CDR2 SVGEGT. V was clipped by 2 bases and J by 3 bases, with 17 bases between them. The CDR3 extends over 17 amino acids. The CDR3 nucleotides are TGTGCCAGCAGTTACGACGAAAGGAGATCGAACAATCAGCCCCAGCATTTT. It is translated as CASSYDERRSNNQPQHF.

This clone has more than one count but fewer than ten. The rearrangement joins TRBV18 to TRBJ2-1; 7 bases are shared with TRBD2. CDR1 and CDR2 (germline): KGHSH, LQKENI. V dropped 2 bases and J dropped 7; count of bases not matched to a gene: 2. This CDR3 comprises 13 residues. CDR3: CASSPVGGNEQFF. CDR3 in DNA: TGTGCCAGCTCACCAGTGGGAGGGAATGAGCAGTTCTTC.

This sequence joins TRBV19 and TRBJ2-3; 12 bases line up with TRBD2. V trimming: 4 bases; J trimming: 0 bases; junction bases outside the gene matches: 5. Germline-derived CDR1 and CDR2 are LNHDA and SQIVND (reference sequence). The CDR3 is 17 amino acids. The DNA for the CDR3 is TGTGCCAGTAGTACCTTAGGACTAGCGGGGAGCACAGATACGCAGTATTTT. Its translation: CASSTLGLAGSTDTQYF. The whole variable domain, filled in from reference TRBV19 and TRBJ2-3, reads DGGITQSPKYLFRKEGQNVTLSCEQNLNHDAMYWYRQDPGQGLRLIYYSQIVNDFQKGDIAEGYSVSREKKESFPLTVTSAQKNPTAFYLCASSTLGLAGSTDTQYFGPGTRLTVL.

The rearrangement joins TRBV7-6 to TRBJ2-7; TRBD1 is a possible D gene (6 bases). This CDR3 has 14 residues. V lost 8 bases and J 3 bases, leaving 17 bases between the germline ends. Looked up from germline, CDR1 is SGHVS and CDR2 is FNYEAQ. The CDR3 DNA is TGTGCCAGCTCTCAGGCAGGGGAAGGCTACGAGCAGTACGTC. It yields the protein CASSQAGEGYEQYV.

This chain links TRBV7-2 with TRBJ1-4, with D unresolved. Germline V gene sequence: CDR1 SGHTA, CDR2 FQGNSA. This CDR3 contains 16 residues. V was pared by 5 bases and J by 0 bases, with 13 bases between. As DNA, the CDR3 is TGTGCCAGCAGCCAAGTACATGGTGCAACTAATGAAAAACTGTTTTTT. It yields the protein CASSQVHGATNEKLFF.

The chain recombines TRBV18 with TRBJ2-2; 10 bases map to TRBD1. Germline V lookup: CDR1 KGHSH, CDR2 LQKENI. The CDR3 contains 16 residues. J gave up 5 bases and V 3 bases, and 6 bases lay outside the gene matches. The CDR3 nucleotides are TGTGCCAGCTCACCCAGGGACAGGGGATATACCGGGGAGCTGTTTTTT. Protein sequence: CASSPRDRGYTGELFF.

V usage is TRBV6-4 and J usage is TRBJ1-4, with D maybe TRBD1 (6 bases). Germline CDR1 is MRHNA and CDR2 is SNTAGT. Trimming shortened V by 1 base and J by 0 bases, and 12 bases separated the two germline ends. The CDR3 runs 17 residues. The CDR3 spells CASSDLGTSATNEKLFF. The CDR3 nucleotides read TGTGCCAGCAGTGACTTAGGGACATCTGCAACTAATGAAAAACTGTTTTTT.

The CDR3 bases are TGTGCCAGCAGCCAAGACGTTCAATATCTTTACACCTTC. Its protein is CASSQDVQYLYTF. The V and J genes are TRBV4-2 and TRBJ1-2; D gene uncertain. Trimming removed 0 bases at V and 11 bases at J, with 13 bases between. Germline CDR1 reads LGHNA; CDR2 reads YNFKEQ. The CDR3 runs to 13 residues.

The genes are TRBV29-1 and TRBJ2-3, with D possibly matching TRBD2 (6 bases). Germline V gene data show CDR1 as SQVTM and CDR2 as ANQGSEA. Trimming removed 4 bases at V and 0 bases at J, with 26 bases between. The CDR3 extends over 19 amino acids. CDR3 protein: CSVAHAWTAWDSSTDTQYF. The CDR3 DNA reads TGCAGCGTTGCCCATGCCTGGACGGCGTGGGACTCTAGCACAGATACGCAGTATTTT.

The V call is TRBV7-9, the J call TRBJ2-6; 7 bases map to TRBD2. The CDR3 is 14 residues long. Germline-derived CDR1 and CDR2 are SEHNR and FQNEAQ (reference sequence). The V segment lost 7 bases and the J segment 3 bases; nucleotides outside the gene matches: 3. CDR3 nucleotide sequence: TGTGCCAGCAATCCGGGAGGTGGGGCCAACGTCCTGACTTTC. It is translated as CASNPGGGANVLTF. Looking up the rest from reference TRBV7-9 and TRBJ2-6 gives the full variable domain: DTGVSQNPRHKITKRGQNVTFRCDPISEHNRLYWYRQTLGQGPEFLTYFQNEAQLEKSRLLSDRFSAERPKGSFSTLEIQRTEQGDSAMYLCASNPGGGANVLTFGAGSRLTVL.

The chain carries TRBV6-5 and TRBJ1-5; D ambiguous. Germline CDR1 reads MNHEY; CDR2 reads SVGAGI. The CDR3 extends over 14 amino acids. V shed 5 bases and J shed 1 base, with 9 bases lying between them. The DNA of the CDR3 is TGTGCCAGCAGTATTGGAGGGAGCAATCAGCCCCAGCATTTT. This encodes CASSIGGSNQPQHF.

The chain employs TRBV9 and TRBJ1-2; D not certain. The CDR3 runs 16 residues. Germline lookup yields CDR1 SGDLS and CDR2 YYNGEE. With 3 bases removed from V and 0 bases from J, the gap between germline ends came to 15 bases. CDR3 DNA sequence: TGTGCCAGCAGCGCGCCTCTTAGTGCCCCTAACTATGGCTACACCTTC. It codes for CASSAPLSAPNYGYTF. Based on the CDR3 plus reference TRBV9 and TRBJ1-2, the full variable domain is DSGVTQTPKHLITATGQRVTLRCSPRSGDLSVYWYQQSLDQGLQFLIQYYNGEERAKGNILERFSAQQFPDLHSELNLSSLELGDSALYFCASSAPLSAPNYGYTFGSGTRLTVV.

The chain has TRBV7-9 and TRBJ1-3; no reliable D call. Germline CDR1 and CDR2: SEHNR and FQNEAQ (reference sequence). This CDR3 contains 13 residues. V shed 3 bases and J shed 0 bases, with 3 bases lying between them. Here the CDR3 DNA reads TGTGCCAGCAGCTTTGGCTCTGGAAACACCATATATTTT. As protein: CASSFGSGNTIYF.

The rearrangement links TRBV10-3 to TRBJ2-7, with D uncertain. This CDR3 is 14 amino acids long. Trimming left V 2 bases short and J 0 bases short, with 8 bases between. CDR1 is ENHRY and CDR2 is SYGVKD in the germline V gene. CDR3 sequence (DNA): TGTGCCATCAGTGAGGGGCCAAGCTCCTACGAGCAGTACGTC. Translated, it gives CAISEGPSSYEQYV.

This chain connects TRBV4-3 to TRBJ1-2; no clear D. With 4 bases removed from V and 6 bases from J, the gap between germline ends came to 18 bases. This CDR3 region has 15 residues. The germline V gene has CDR1 LGHNA and CDR2 YSLEER. Written as DNA, the CDR3 is TGCGCCAGCAGCCGAAAACCCCATGGTCTCGATGGCTACACCTTC. As protein: CASSRKPHGLDGYTF.

The chain couples TRBV9 to TRBJ2-1; TRBD1 is a possible D gene (5 bases). CDR1 and CDR2 (germline): SGDLS, YYNGEE. V gave up 3 bases and J gave up 4 bases, with 8 bases separating them. This CDR3 comprises 13 residues. CDR3 DNA sequence: TGTGCCAGCAGCGGACAGCCGTACAATGAGCAGTTCTTC. This gives the protein CASSGQPYNEQFF.

The V gene is TRBV19, the J gene TRBJ2-7; maybe TRBD1 (5 bases). The CDR3 length is 13 residues. V gave up 6 bases and J gave up 1 base, with 10 bases separating them. Germline V gene data show CDR1 as LNHDA and CDR2 as SQIVND (reference sequence). In DNA form, the CDR3 reads TGTGCCAGTAGAGCTCACAGGTCCTACGAGCAGTACGTC. The encoded protein is CASRAHRSYEQYV.

CDR3 in DNA: TGTGCCAGCAGTCTCACAGAGTATAGCAATCAGCCCCAGCATTTT. Amino acid sequence: CASSLTEYSNQPQHF. V usage is TRBV2 and J usage is TRBJ1-5, with D unclear. Germline V gene lookup returns CDR1 SNHLY and CDR2 FYNNEI. The germline V and J ends were trimmed by 5 bases and 0 bases, with 11 bases remaining between them. The CDR3 sequence is 15 residues long.

V gene TRBV28 combines with J gene TRBJ2-5, with a possible D match to TRBD2 (5 bases). Germline V lookup: CDR1 MDHEN, CDR2 SYDVKM. V was pared by 7 bases and J by 3 bases, with 21 bases between. CDR3 length: 16 residues. The CDR3 coding sequence is TGTGCCAGCATAGAGGGTGGACTGCGCGGCGAAGAGACCCAGTACTTC. Protein sequence: CASIEGGLRGEETQYF.

This rearrangement joins TRBV5-5 to TRBJ1-2; D unclear. The CDR3 sequence is 14 residues long. V was pared by 1 base and J by 8 bases, with 15 bases between. CDR1 SGHKS and CDR2 YYEKEE come from the germline V gene (reference sequence). The CDR3 protein is CASSLILNAGGYTF. The CDR3 DNA sequence: TGTGCCAGCAGCTTGATCCTGAACGCCGGGGGCTACACCTTC.

The chain joins TRBV19 to TRBJ1-5; D is uncertain. V lost 1 base and J 5 bases, leaving 15 bases between the germline ends. This CDR3 has 16 amino acids. The germline V gene has CDR1 LNHDA and CDR2 SQIVND (reference sequence). CDR3 coding DNA: TGTGCCAGTAGTATAGGTATGGGCTTCGGATATCAGCCCCAGCATTTT. Protein: CASSIGMGFGYQPQHF.

The chain joins TRBV9 to TRBJ2-2; D not resolved. The germline V gene has CDR1 SGDLS and CDR2 YYNGEE. The CDR3 is 15 residues long. Trimming took off 2 bases at V and 7 bases at J, with 15 bases between the two ends. CDR3 loop: CASSVEAATGGELFF. CDR3 DNA sequence: TGTGCCAGCAGCGTTGAAGCAGCAACGGGCGGGGAGCTGTTTTTT.

CDR3 nucleotide sequence: TGTGCCAGCAGCGGGGGACAGGGAAATCGCTACACCTTC. Its translation: CASSGGQGNRYTF. The chain employs TRBV28 and TRBJ1-2; 9 bases map to TRBD1. CDR3 length: 13 amino acids. Germline V gives CDR1 MDHEN, CDR2 SYDVKM. Trimming cost V 6 bases and J 9 bases; bases outside gene matches: 8.